This TCR beta chain came from a study of T cell responses to AZD1222 COVID-19 vaccine. Regarding the study as a whole: The donors showed a predominance of white British ancestry and of females, with possible underestimation of clonal diversity. Recipients of two AZD1222 doses showed rising Spike-specific TCR breadth and depth.

To note about this clone: Its antigen is as yet unknown.

The germline gives CDR1 SNHLY, CDR2 FYNNEI. V lost 1 base, J lost 5 bases, and 1 base stayed unmatched. CDR3 length: 13 residues. Clones were sequenced by immunoSEQ multiplex PCR, and TCRdb holds only the in-frame ones, with some missing. The repertoire consists of around 91,000 clones, with about 88% occurring once and the leading ten covering roughly 19%. This sequence joins TRBV2 and TRBJ1-2, with TRBD1 matching over 7 bases. This specimen was peripheral blood, taken on day 0 of AZD1222 vaccination. The sequence came from an adult in good health. The CDR3 region is CASSEGDSYGYTF. DNA for the CDR3: TGTGCCAGCAGTGAAGGGGACAGTTATGGCTACACCTTC.